This T cell receptor beta chain originates from a study of Ad26.COV2.S vaccination and SARS-CoV-2 variants. Study-wide results and limits: Responses of spike-specific T cells (both CD8+ and CD4+) reportedly showed substantial breadth after vaccination.

As to treatment: some 20 received Ad26.COV2.S at low or high dose, single or two shots; several received placebo; per-sample allocation not given. Collection of the samples took place on day 63 after the first injection of vaccine or placebo. Its platform was an Ad26 vector, and its expressed antigen was Wuhan-strain SARS-CoV-2 spike. CDR3 size: 15 residues. V was shortened by 1 base and J by 0 bases, with 9 bases between the two germline ends. Germline values: CDR1 SGHAT, CDR2 FQNNGV. This clone is a singleton in its sample. The antigen is not known. Using immunoSEQ multiplex PCR, the repertoire was profiled, and TCRdb retains in-frame clones only, with some absent. The table lists about 350,000 clones, approximately 86% of them singletons.

This TCR was sampled from a person aged 18 to 59 who received the Ad26.COV2.S COVID-19 vaccine or a placebo. This specimen was peripheral blood, taken in a trial of Ad26.COV2.S vaccine versus placebo. V usage is TRBV11-2 and J usage is TRBJ1-1, with a tentative D call TRBD1 (6 bases). CDR3 loop: CASSLGQGMNTEAFF. In nucleotides, the CDR3 is TGTGCCAGCAGCTTAGGGCAGGGGATGAACACTGAAGCTTTCTTT.